The clone carrying this T cell receptor beta chain was seen a handful of times. Its cognate antigen is unknown. Germline assignment: CDR1 SGHNT and CDR2 YENEEA. The CDR3 is made up of 19 amino acids. The J segment lost 2 bases and the V segment lost 5 bases, leaving 16 bases of the junction unmatched. Clinical symptoms, serum thyroxine and TRAb, thyroid ultrasound and orbital computed tomography were used for the diagnoses. Fresh peripheral blood, 9.5 to 10 ml of it, supplied the PBMCs. These data originate in a study of T cells in Graves' hyperthyroidism and ophthalmopathy. The overall study: Peripheral blood sampling occurred at initial diagnosis, before any treatment. Study outcomes and limitations: Among thyroid clonotypes expanded above 0.001, most also appeared in blood.

It was RNA transcripts that yielded the amplified TCR beta CDR3 regions. RT-PCR in the first round (using the HTBI primer set) targeted the TCR CDR3. TCRdb re-analysed the multiplex PCR reads in MiXCR, keeping a single row per CDR3 protein. The sample has 500,000 or so distinct CDR3 sequences; about 16% are singletons. The specimen was blood. The source is a woman aged 30 to 39 with Graves' ophthalmopathy. The rearrangement joins TRBV11-3 to TRBJ2-2, with 8 bases lining up with TRBD1. The CDR3 DNA reads as TGTGCCAGCAGCCTCGTCCAGGGGGCGCCCAAATATAACACCGGGGAGCTGTTTTTT. It specifies CASSLVQGAPKYNTGELFF.